This T cell receptor (beta chain) was observed in a study of blood T cells in healthy people across ages. The use of a sample-barcoded 5' primer and a J-beta primer mix characterized a second PCR of about 6 to 12 cycles. TCRdb re-derived calls from the 5' RACE reads in MiXCR, one entry per CDR3 protein. The table shows some 1.5 million distinct CDR3 sequences, with 28% occurring only once. V lost 4 bases to trimming and J lost 2 bases; unmatched junction nucleotides: 8. Germline V gives CDR1 SGHRS, CDR2 YFSETQ. This CDR3 has 15 amino acids. This clonotype occurred a few times. The material sequenced was blood. V usage is TRBV5-1 and J usage is TRBJ2-7; 8 positions agree with TRBD1. The sequence derives from a woman aged 30 to 39 in good health. In DNA, the CDR3 is TGCGCCAGCAGCCCGGGACAGGCCAACCCCTACGAGCAGTACTTC. Residues: CASSPGQANPYEQYF.